The 21 T cell receptor delta chains below were found in one sample sequenced in a study of Vδ1+ human thymocytes. Study conclusions and caveats: Highly polyclonal TRG and TRD repertoires with Gaussian CDR3 length distributions appeared in thymus.

No antigen has been assigned to these receptors. The template was reverse-transcribed extracted RNA. Pooled V-gene forward primers with one constant-region reverse primer generated the CDR3 amplicons by multiplex PCR. TCRdb reanalysed the multiplex PCR reads via CATT. The sample contains some 54,000 delta-chain clones, 15% to 20% of which appear only once. Sequenced input: Vdelta1+ gamma-delta thymocytes from the thymus. Sample subset: FACS-sorted CD3+ TCRalphabeta- TCRVdelta1+ TCRVdelta2- thymocytes. The source is a boy under two years old who had congenital heart surgery.

This rearrangement joins TRDV1 to TRDJ1; no firm D call. This CDR3 has 14 residues. Deletions cut 2 bases from V and 3 bases from J, with 10 bases between. CDR1 and CDR2 (germline): TSWWSYY, QGS. DNA of the CDR3: TGTGCTCTTGGGGAATTTTACCGGGCCGATAAACTCATCTTT. Translation: CALGEFYRADKLIF.

Notes on this clone: This CDR3 is also generated by other DNA sequences in the sample. The chain couples TRDV1 to TRDJ1; 7 nucleotides match TRDD3. Germline trimming cut 1 base from V and 0 bases from J; bases unmatched to any gene: 5. This CDR3 spans 16 amino acids. Germline loops: CDR1 TSWWSYY, CDR2 QGS. The CDR3 DNA reads TGTGCTCTTGGGGAACCCCCGGGGGGATACACCGATAAACTCATCTTT. This translates into CALGEPPGGYTDKLIF.

This clone was observed a handful of times. The chain carries TRDV1 and TRDJ1; D gene uncertain. The ends were cut back, 0 bases at V and 3 bases at J, with 11 bases in the middle. There are 15 residues in the CDR3. The germline CDR1 and CDR2 sequences are TSWWSYY and QGS. The CDR3 sequence is CALGELTPHADKLIF. The CDR3 region has the DNA TGTGCTCTTGGGGAACTCACGCCCCACGCCGATAAACTCATCTTT.

This chain links TRDV1 with TRDJ1; 7 bases align to TRDD3. CDR1 is TSWWSYY and CDR2 is QGS in the germline V gene. This CDR3 comprises 18 residues. V shed 1 base and J 2 bases; nucleotides not matched to a gene: 13. CDR3 amino acids: CALGERLGAISGTDKLIF. Here the CDR3 DNA reads TGTGCTCTTGGGGAACGGCTGGGGGCCATCTCCGGTACCGATAAACTCATCTTT.

This clone was counted a few times. This chain uses TRDV2 with TRDJ1; TRDD3 aligns across 9 bases. Germline V gives CDR1 GEAIGNYY, CDR2 EKD. CDR3 length equals 17 residues. The junction had 14 bases not matched to a gene; V was cut back by 1 base and J by 6 bases. CDR3 nucleotides: TGTGCCTGTGACACGAAACCTGAATGCTGGGGGATCAATAAACTCATCTTT. Translation: CACDTKPECWGINKLIF.

This clone was observed a handful of times. The chain is built from TRDV1 and TRDJ1, with no clear D. From germline, CDR1 is TSWWSYY and CDR2 QGS. Trimming took off 0 bases at V and 3 bases at J, with 17 bases between the two ends. CDR3 length equals 17 residues. CDR3 bases: TGTGCTCTTGGGGAACTCACCGGTATGGACCAACCCGATAAACTCATCTTT. Its translation: CALGELTGMDQPDKLIF.

This sequence joins TRDV1 and TRDJ1, with 12 bases that match TRDD3. Germline V gene sequence: CDR1 TSWWSYY, CDR2 QGS. Trimming at V came to 1 base and at J to 3 bases, leaving 12 bases not matched to a gene. This CDR3 has 19 residues. The CDR3 sequence is CALGERSPILGDTPDKLIF. CDR3 sequence (DNA): TGTGCTCTTGGGGAACGAAGCCCTATACTGGGGGATACCCCCGATAAACTCATCTTT.

Concerning this clone itself: The DNA is omitted, as the CDR3 cannot be located on it reliably, and the CDR3 follows TCRdb's listing. V usage is TRAV29/DV5 and J usage is TRDJ1; TRDD3 is the table's D call and was not checked against the DNA. The CDR3 is made up of 28 amino acids, end residues included. CDR1 is NSMFDY and CDR2 is ISSIKDK in the germline V gene. This CDR3 is CSVLLCSKLLFFTSYCKLRDPDTDKLIF.

This chain links TRDV1 with TRDJ1; 12 nucleotides line up with TRDD3. J gave up 0 bases and V 1 base, and 9 bases lay outside the gene matches. The length of the CDR3 is 19 residues. Germline lookup yields CDR1 TSWWSYY and CDR2 QGS. The CDR3 is CALGEREPGGYEYTDKLIF. The DNA of the CDR3 is TGTGCTCTTGGGGAACGGGAGCCTGGGGGATACGAGTACACCGATAAACTCATCTTT.

The V gene is TRDV1, the J gene TRDJ1; 13 nucleotides line up with TRDD3. From germline, CDR1 is TSWWSYY and CDR2 QGS. The CDR3 is made up of 26 amino acids. With 1 base clipped from V and 0 bases from J, the junction kept 29 bases outside the gene matches. CDR3 DNA sequence: TGTGCTCTTGGGGAACCGCAGTTTCCTACGTTGAAGAGACTGGGGGATACGTTGGGGTACACCGATAAACTCATCTTT. Its translation: CALGEPQFPTLKRLGDTLGYTDKLIF.

This clone has a handful of counts. The chain carries TRDV1 and TRDJ1, with TRDD3 matching 8 bases. Germline V CDR1 and CDR2: TSWWSYY, QGS. This CDR3 spans 21 amino acids. J gave up 10 bases and V 5 bases, and 33 bases lay outside the gene matches. Here the CDR3 reads CALGTPYGRWWDTRIKGGLIF. DNA of the CDR3: TGTGCTCTTGGGACCCCCTACGGTCGATGGTGGGATACGCGTATAAAAGGAGGACTCATCTTT.

The chain is built from TRDV1 and TRDJ1; no definite D call. V was cut by 0 bases and J by 0 bases, with 17 bases left in between. CDR1 is TSWWSYY, CDR2 QGS, per germline. This CDR3 comprises 18 residues. CDR3 sequence: CALGELRGAGPYTDKLIF. The CDR3 coding sequence is TGTGCTCTTGGGGAACTCCGAGGTGCGGGGCCCTACACCGATAAACTCATCTTT.

This clone has just a few counts. The J gene is TRDJ1, the V gene TRDV1; 11 bases are shared with TRDD3. CDR1 is TSWWSYY, CDR2 QGS, per germline. The J segment lost 3 bases and the V segment lost 1 base, leaving 10 bases of the junction unmatched. The CDR3 spans 18 residues. Written as DNA, the CDR3 is TGTGCTCTTGGGGAACGATGTGCACTGGGGGATAGAGCCGATAAACTCATCTTT. Its translation: CALGERCALGDRADKLIF.

This clone was found a few times. This chain joins TRDV1 and TRDJ1, with 9 bases aligning to TRDD3. The length of the CDR3 is 19 residues. J lost 0 bases, V lost 8 bases, and 19 bases had no gene match. CDR1 is TSWWSYY and CDR2 is QGS in the germline V gene. Here the CDR3 reads CALFLRLRGIPQYTDKLIF. The CDR3 DNA reads as TGTGCTCTTTTCCTACGGTTACGGGGGATACCCCAGTACACCGATAAACTCATCTTT.

The chain recombines TRDV1 with TRDJ1; 10 bases are a match to TRDD3. Germline assignment: CDR1 TSWWSYY and CDR2 QGS. CDR3 length: 17 amino acids. Trimming cost V 4 bases and J 0 bases; bases outside gene matches: 8. CDR3 protein: CALGGLRTGGYTDKLIF. The CDR3 DNA reads as TGTGCTCTTGGGGGTCTACGTACTGGGGGATACACCGATAAACTCATCTTT.

The chain carries TRDV1 and TRDJ1; 13 bases line up with TRDD3. This CDR3 is 19 amino acids long. The ends lost 1 base at V and 7 bases at J; junction bases unmatched: 15. CDR1 and CDR2 from the germline V gene are TSWWSYY and QGS. CDR3 residues: CALGEPTRRELGDTGKLIF. The CDR3 DNA sequence: TGTGCTCTTGGGGAACCCACTAGGCGCGAACTGGGGGATACGGGTAAACTCATCTTT.

This chain joins TRDV1 and TRDJ1; D is perhaps TRDD3 (6 bases). Germline V gene sequence: CDR1 TSWWSYY, CDR2 QGS. The CDR3 has 19 amino acids. V was pared by 0 bases and J by 7 bases, with 27 bases between. The CDR3 spells CALGELGPFISTGRGKLIF. CDR3 in DNA: TGTGCTCTTGGGGAACTGGGCCCATTCATCAGTACTGGGAGAGGTAAACTCATCTTT.

This clone was observed a handful of times. The chain links TRDV1 to TRDJ1; the match to TRDD3 covers 12 bases. The trim removed 5 bases at V and 9 bases at J, leaving 19 bases unmatched. The CDR3 contains 18 residues. Per germline, CDR1 TSWWSYY and CDR2 QGS. The CDR3 reads CALGKGIPTGGYLIELIF. The CDR3 DNA follows: TGTGCTCTTGGGAAGGGGATTCCTACTGGGGGATACTTAATAGAACTCATCTTT.

Note on this clone: Other nucleotide sequences from this sample produce the same CDR3. The chain recombines TRDV1 with TRDJ1; a possible D gene is TRDD2 (5 bases). The CDR3 sequence is 13 residues long. Germline CDR1 is TSWWSYY and CDR2 is QGS. Trimming left V 4 bases short and J 1 base short, with 7 bases between. Here the CDR3 reads CALGGLRTDKLIF. The CDR3 DNA is TGTGCTCTTGGGGGCCTTCGCACCGATAAACTCATCTTT.

As to this clone: The same CDR3 also results from other DNA sequences found in this sample. The V call is TRDV1, the J call TRDJ1; no firm D call. Per the germline V gene, CDR1 is TSWWSYY and CDR2 is QGS. Trimming stripped 6 bases from V and 4 bases from J, with 18 bases between. The CDR3 sequence is 15 residues long. The DNA for the CDR3 is TGTGCTCTTGGATTGCCCCCGGCTTACATCGATAAACTCATCTTT. Protein: CALGLPPAYIDKLIF.

In regard to this clone: At one of its ends the junction is not consistent with the germline gene, which may arise from a read error. V usage is TRDV1 and J usage is TRDJ1; 8 bases fit TRDD3. CDR1 and CDR2 from the germline V gene are TSWWSYY and QGS. The CDR3 loop spans 21 amino acids. The CDR3 loop is CALGEPQVLLGARRATDKLIF. The CDR3 DNA sequence: TGCGCTCTTGGGGAACCGCAAGTACTACTGGGGGCGAGGAGGGCCACCGATAAACTCATCTTT.